These T cell receptor beta chains were read from a single sample in a study of PD-1 blockade in classical Hodgkin lymphoma. Assay: immunoSEQ multiplex PCR; the TCRdb copy retains only in-frame clones and omits some. The sample has around 16,000 clones; 86% are singletons. Sequencing input: CD4+ T cells from blood. All receptors come from a human donor with classical Hodgkin lymphoma. Both conserved end residues are part of each CDR3. The D gene is left open where the match is weak. The size of a clone is reported for some rows only, either as once, few or many, or as a class for expanded clones.

DNA,CDR3,V,D,J,size
TGTGCCAGTAGTATTATGGCTAGCGGGAGATACGAGCAGTACTTC,CASSIMASGRYEQYF,TRBV19,TRBD2,TRBJ2-7,.
TGTGCCAGCAACTCCGACCGGGACCGGTACGAGCAGTACTTC,CASNSDRDRYEQYF,TRBV2,.,TRBJ2-7,.
TGTGCCAGCAGTAAAGACCGGAACACTGAAGCTTTCTTT,CASSKDRNTEAFF,TRBV2,.,TRBJ1-1,.
TGTGCCAGCGAACGTTACAGAGTGAACACTGAAGCTTTCTTT,CASERYRVNTEAFF,TRBV6-9,.,TRBJ1-1,.
TGTGCCAGCACGACTGCCGCCCTCGGTGAGCAGTTCTTC,CASTTAALGEQFF,TRBV28,.,TRBJ2-1,.
TGTGCCAGCAGGGGACAGTACCAAGAGACCCAGTACTTC,CASRGQYQETQYF,TRBV6-6,TRBD1,TRBJ2-5,.
TGTGCCAGTAGTTCAGGGTCTGGCCAAGAGACCCAGTACTTC,CASSSGSGQETQYF,TRBV19,.,TRBJ2-5,.
TGTGCCAGCTCACTAAGGACAGGTTTGGAGACCCAGTACTTC,CASSLRTGLETQYF,TRBV18,TRBD1,TRBJ2-5,.
TGTGCCAGCAGCTTAGGTGTACGGCCGCGGCTTGCGGGAAACACCATATATTTT,CASSLGVRPRLAGNTIYF,TRBV7-2,.,TRBJ1-3,.
TGTGCCAGCAGCTTGCAGGGAGAGACCCAGTACTTC,CASSLQGETQYF,TRBV7-8,.,TRBJ2-5,.
TGTGCCAGCAGCAGGACGGACGGGGCTAATGAAAAACTGTTTTTT,CASSRTDGANEKLFF,TRBV2,.,TRBJ1-4,few
TGTGCCAGCAGCCACAGGGGCACTAATCAAAACCTAGGGCAGTACTTC,CASSHRGTNQNLGQYF,TRBV27,TRBD1,TRBJ2-7,once
TGTGCCAGCGGGGCGGGGAGCACAGATACGCAGTATTTT,CASGAGSTDTQYF,TRBV7-2,.,TRBJ2-3,.
TGTGCCAGCAGCTTGGGTGTCAGGGAGAGCCATGGCTACACCTTC,CASSLGVRESHGYTF,TRBV5-4,.,TRBJ1-2,.
TGTGCCTGGAGTCCGATTAGCGGGAGAGTTTCAACCACTCCCTACAATGAGCAGTTCTTC,CAWSPISGRVSTTPYNEQFF,TRBV30,TRBD2,TRBJ2-1,.
TGTGCCAGCAGCCGAACGGCGGCTCAGCCCCAGCATTTT,CASSRTAAQPQHF,TRBV7-6,.,TRBJ1-5,.
TGTGCCAGCAGCCCGAGGGGGAGCAATCAGCCCCAGCATTTT,CASSPRGSNQPQHF,TRBV28,.,TRBJ1-5,.
TGTGCCAGCAGTGACACCTTAGCGGGAGGGCCGGCCAGGGAGCAGTTCTTC,CASSDTLAGGPAREQFF,TRBV6-4,TRBD2,TRBJ2-1,once
TGTGCCAGCAGCTTAGATGAAAAACTGTTTTTT,CASSLDEKLFF,TRBV11-3,.,TRBJ1-4,.
TGTGCCTGGAGGGGGACAGGGTCGGGTATAGGGTTCTTC,CAWRGTGSGIGFF,TRBV30,TRBD1,TRBJ2-1,.
TGTGCCAGCAGTGCCCACCAGGGGACAGATACGCAGTATTTT,CASSAHQGTDTQYF,TRBV25-1,.,TRBJ2-3,once
TGTGCCAGCAGTTTCCGGGACTACAGCACAGATACGCAGTATTTT,CASSFRDYSTDTQYF,TRBV27,TRBD2,TRBJ2-3,.
TGCGCCAGCAGCTTGTGGGGAAGTCAGGTTGGAAACACCATATATTTT,CASSLWGSQVGNTIYF,TRBV5-1,.,TRBJ1-3,.
TGTGCCAGCAGCTACACCGGGCGACAGAGCACTGAAGCTTTCTTT,CASSYTGRQSTEAFF,TRBV11-2,.,TRBJ1-1,.
TGTGCCAGCAGTGGACAGGGGGCTGGAAACACCATATATTTT,CASSGQGAGNTIYF,TRBV6-1,TRBD1,TRBJ1-3,.
TGTGCCAGCACAAATCTTAATGAGCAGTTCTTC,CASTNLNEQFF,TRBV7-2,.,TRBJ2-1,.
TGTGCCAGCAAGATTACAGGGGGACACACCGGGGAGCTGTTTTTT,CASKITGGHTGELFF,TRBV25-1,TRBD1,TRBJ2-2,.
TGTGCCAGTAGTATAGACAGGAAACTCACAGATACGCAGTATTTT,CASSIDRKLTDTQYF,TRBV19,.,TRBJ2-3,.
TGTGCCAGCAGTTCACTGGGACCAACTAATGAAAAACTGTTTTTT,CASSSLGPTNEKLFF,TRBV28,.,TRBJ1-4,.
TGTGCCAGCAGTTTAACAGGGTATGGCTACACCTTC,CASSLTGYGYTF,TRBV28,.,TRBJ1-2,.
TGTGCCAGTAGTATAGATTACGGGAATCAGCCCCAGCATTTT,CASSIDYGNQPQHF,TRBV19,.,TRBJ1-5,.
TGCGCCAGCAGTGGATCGGGGTCCTACAATGAGCAGTTCTTC,CASSGSGSYNEQFF,TRBV10-2,.,TRBJ2-1,few
TGTGCCAGCTCACCACAATTTCAGGGAGGGAACGAGCAGTACTTC,CASSPQFQGGNEQYF,TRBV18,TRBD2,TRBJ2-7,.
TGCGCCAGCAGTGAAAACCTACACTCTGGAAACACCATATATTTT,CASSENLHSGNTIYF,TRBV10-1,.,TRBJ1-3,.
TGCGCCAGCAGCCCCGGCGAGAGGGGTGATTCACCCCTCCACTTT,CASSPGERGDSPLHF,TRBV5-1,.,TRBJ1-6,.
TGTGCCAGCAGGGGCCGGGACAGGGTTAGTCAGCCCCAGCATTTT,CASRGRDRVSQPQHF,TRBV27,TRBD1,TRBJ1-5,.
TGTGCCAGCAGCCGGGGACAGTTTAATAGCAATCAGCCCCAGCATTTT,CASSRGQFNSNQPQHF,TRBV28,TRBD1,TRBJ1-5,.
TGTGCCAGCAGGGTTGTCGAGAGCAATCAGCCCCAGCATTTT,CASRVVESNQPQHF,TRBV6-1,.,TRBJ1-5,.
TGTGCCAGAAGCTTCCGACAGGAGGCCTACGAGCAGTACTTC,CARSFRQEAYEQYF,TRBV5-3,.,TRBJ2-7,.
TGTGCCAGCAGCGGATCGAGGAACCAGCCCCAGCATTTT,CASSGSRNQPQHF,TRBV9,.,TRBJ1-5,.
TGTGCCAGCAGTGTTGTGGGACGGGTCACTGAAGCTTTCTTT,CASSVVGRVTEAFF,TRBV2,.,TRBJ1-1,.
TGCGCCAGCAGCCAAGACGCCAGCGGGAGTTCAGAGACCCAGTACTTC,CASSQDASGSSETQYF,TRBV4-3,TRBD2,TRBJ2-5,.
TGTGCCAGCAGTGAAGGTCGCGGGCAGCTTTATAGCAATCAGCCCCAGCATTTT,CASSEGRGQLYSNQPQHF,TRBV6-1,.,TRBJ1-5,.
TGTGCCAGCAGCTTCCGACTAGCGGTAACTAATGAGCAGTTCTTC,CASSFRLAVTNEQFF,TRBV7-7,TRBD2,TRBJ2-1,.
TGCGCCAGCAGCCGGGATTGGGCTAGCCGGTACGAGCAGTACTTC,CASSRDWASRYEQYF,TRBV4-3,.,TRBJ2-7,once